This T cell receptor beta chain comes out of a study of blood T cell repertoires in COVID-19. The V end was cut by 2 bases, the J end by 6 bases, with 13 bases between. The CDR3 totals 14 residues. In germline, CDR1 is SEHNR, CDR2 FQNEAQ (reference sequence). The table came from immunoSEQ multiplex PCR; TCRdb's copy has only in-frame clones and leaves some out. In the table there are a few hundred thousand clones, under 85% of which are singletons. Sequencing was carried out using PBMCs or T cells enriched from blood (not recorded which). The clonotype was recovered from a woman between 45 and 65 years old who had recovered from COVID-19. V is TRBV7-9 and J is TRBJ1-2, with D perhaps matching TRBD1 (5 bases). The CDR3 region is CASSLNRPADGYTF. The CDR3, as DNA: TGTGCCAGCAGCTTAAACAGGCCCGCCGATGGCTACACCTTC.